This TCR beta chain was recovered during a study of T cell responses to AZD1222 COVID-19 vaccine. Notes on this clone: What it recognizes is unknown.

Study-wide points: Unmutated variant regions are reportedly targeted by nearly half of spike-specific TCRs.

Generated by immunoSEQ multiplex PCR, the TCRdb table keeps only in-frame clones and is missing some. The table has around 150,000 clones, roughly nine tenths seen once; the top ten hold about 7.5%. The origin of this receptor is an adult who received the MenACWY meningococcal vaccine as a control. This specimen consisted of peripheral blood, obtained 28 days after the second dose of the MenACWY control vaccine.

The CDR3 sequence: CASSLAGGGTEAFF. For the CDR3, the DNA is TGTGCCAGCAGCTTAGCAGGGGGCGGCACTGAAGCTTTCTTT. The chain employs TRBV7-9 and TRBJ1-1; 7 bases fit TRBD1. Germline CDR1 and CDR2: SEHNR and FQNEAQ (reference sequence). The CDR3 consists of 14 residues. V lost 0 bases and J lost 4; bases outside the gene matches: 2.